Listed here are 7 T cell receptor beta chains from one sample, sequenced in a study of CDR3 diversity in severe acne. TCRdb reanalysed the PCR reads using MiXCR and keeps one entry per CDR3 protein. The sample holds about 93,000 distinct CDR3 sequences, around 50% seen once. Sequences were obtained from blood. The origin of the receptors is a male donor in good health, serving as a control.

Many counts were recorded for this clonotype. The V call is TRBV2, the J call TRBJ2-4; D not certain. The CDR3 consists of 13 residues. Trimming removed 2 bases at V and 6 bases at J, with 8 bases between. Germline V gives CDR1 SNHLY, CDR2 FYNNEI. CDR3 sequence: CASSEFQRNIQYF. The CDR3, as DNA: TGTGCCAGCAGTGAATTCCAGAGAAACATTCAGTACTTC.

This chain's CDR3 is CSVEVRLAGAVDEQFF. DNA of the CDR3: TGCAGCGTTGAAGTACGACTAGCGGGAGCGGTCGATGAGCAGTTCTTC. The rearrangement joins TRBV29-1 to TRBJ2-1; 12 nucleotides agree with TRBD2. The CDR3 totals 16 residues. Per germline, CDR1 SQVTM and CDR2 ANQGSEA. V trimming: 1 base; J trimming: 8 bases; junction bases outside the gene matches: 9.

Points on this clonotype: The germline gene is not matched at one end of the junction; a read error may be the cause. The chain couples TRBV10-2 to TRBJ2-5, with TRBD1 matching over 10 bases. The CDR3 sequence is 13 residues long. The germline CDR1 and CDR2 sequences are WSHSY and SAAADI. CDR3 coding DNA: TGCACCAGGGACAGGGGATCACAAGAGACCCAGTACTTC. Translation gives CTRDRGSQETQYF.

The V gene is TRBV2, the J gene TRBJ1-1; no clear D gene. Trimming pared 0 bases from V and 7 bases from J, leaving 15 bases between. The length of the CDR3 is 15 residues. Per the germline V gene, CDR1 is SNHLY and CDR2 is FYNNEI. The CDR3: CASSEARGLKDEAFF. CDR3 coding DNA: TGTGCCAGCAGTGAAGCGCGGGGTCTTAAGGATGAAGCTTTCTTT.

The sample holds many counts of this clonotype. CDR3 protein: CASSDSGGGAPDTQYF. In nucleotides, the CDR3 is TGTGCCAGCAGTGACTCCGGCGGGGGGGCTCCAGATACGCAGTATTTT. The chain uses TRBV6-4 and TRBJ2-3; the match to TRBD2 covers 9 bases. This CDR3 comprises 16 residues. Germline CDR1 and CDR2: MRHNA and SNTAGT. The ends lost 0 bases at V and 4 bases at J; junction bases unmatched: 5.

This clonotype was counted between two and nine times. The chain couples TRBV2 to TRBJ2-7; TRBD1 matches 7 bases. CDR1 and CDR2 (germline): SNHLY, FYNNEI. There are 12 residues in the CDR3. The ends lost 4 bases at V and 4 bases at J; junction bases unmatched: 1. The CDR3: CASSGQGYEQYF. DNA of the CDR3: TGTGCCAGCAGTGGACAGGGTTACGAGCAGTACTTC.

This clonotype appeared a few times. The chain carries TRBV29-1 and TRBJ1-3; TRBD1 might be the D (5 bases). Looked up from germline, CDR1 is SQVTM and CDR2 is ANQGSEA. The CDR3 is made up of 12 amino acids. V shed 4 bases and J shed 3 bases, with 7 bases lying between them. The CDR3 loop is CSVARDGNTIYF. CDR3 in DNA: TGCAGCGTTGCCAGGGATGGAAACACCATATATTTT. Filled out from reference TRBV29-1 and TRBJ1-3, the complete variable domain reads SAVISQKPSRDICQRGTSLTIQCQVDSQVTMMFWYRQQPGQSLTLIATANQGSEATYESGFVIDKFPISRPNLTFSTLTVSNMSPEDSSIYLCSVARDGNTIYFGEGSWLTVV.